These T cell receptor beta chains were read from a single sample in a study of T-cell memory formation after mild COVID-19. TCRdb re-called the 5' RACE reads through MiXCR, storing one row per CDR3 protein. The sample lists over 150,000 distinct CDR3 sequences, about 22% occurring once. Sequences were obtained from PBMCs or a T cell subset sorted from them (not recorded which). These receptors were collected from an adult woman who had mild COVID-19 (a few samples of this study predate the infection). Cell type and time point are not known. CDR3s leave out the opening cysteine and the closing phenylalanine or tryptophan.

cdr3_aa j_call v_call
ASSLSAYNEQF TRBJ2-1 TRBV27
ATSGRGLEEQY TRBJ2-7 TRBV24-1
ATSRDVAVNQPQH TRBJ1-5 TRBV15
ASRGGSTDTQY TRBJ2-3 TRBV9
ASSPEVELVTGELF TRBJ2-2 TRBV6-5
ATSSPLRGLAGDTQY TRBJ2-3 TRBV15
SALDRGEGDTQY TRBJ2-3 TRBV20-1
ASSPLDSSYNEQF TRBJ2-1 TRBV3-1
ASSLRGLDEQY TRBJ2-7 TRBV7-9
ASSQDSAGTPSGSRNTIY TRBJ1-3 TRBV4-1
ASSLGQGQDTQY TRBJ2-3 TRBV5-1
ASSVAGGEVNEQF TRBJ2-1 TRBV9
ASSPSGDTQY TRBJ2-3 TRBV12-3/TRBV12-4
ASSPPAGTDSYEQY TRBJ2-7 TRBV5-1
ASSQVDAGELF TRBJ2-2 TRBV4-1
ASSGSMNTEAF TRBJ1-1 TRBV11-2
ASSVNTEAF TRBJ1-1 TRBV30
SVEDPHRPGGPNNYGYT TRBJ1-2 TRBV29-1
ASSRGARAIDGYT TRBJ1-2 TRBV7-9
ATSEQGQQGNTIY TRBJ1-3 TRBV15